What follows are 10 T cell receptor beta chains derived from one specimen sequenced in a study of blood T cell repertoires in COVID-19. The assay was immunoSEQ multiplex PCR, and TCRdb's table has in-frame clones only and misses some. The sample has approximately 60,000 clones; 70% to 85% are singletons. The source material was peripheral blood. These receptors originate from a woman of 80 years or more with active or convalescent COVID-19.

The rearrangement joins TRBV7-2 to TRBJ1-2; D ambiguous. Trimming shortened V by 1 base and J by 2 bases, and 11 bases separated the two germline ends. This CDR3 contains 15 residues. Germline values: CDR1 SGHTA, CDR2 FQGNSA. This CDR3 reads CASSLGAGKNYGYTF. In nucleotides, the CDR3 is TGTGCCAGCAGCTTAGGTGCAGGTAAAAACTATGGCTACACCTTC. Filled out from reference TRBV7-2 and TRBJ1-2, the complete variable domain reads GAGVSQSPSNKVTEKGKDVELRCDPISGHTALYWYRQSLGQGLEFLIYFQGNSAPDKSGLPSDRFSAERTGGSVSTLTIQRTQQEDSAVYLCASSLGAGKNYGYTFGSGTRLTVV.

The rearrangement links TRBV29-1 to TRBJ2-3; D might be TRBD2 (6 bases). V was trimmed by 5 bases and J by 1 base, leaving 10 bases between them. Germline CDR1 reads SQVTM; CDR2 reads ANQGSEA. The CDR3 extends over 13 amino acids. The CDR3 sequence is CSVLVAGTDTQYF. The DNA for the CDR3 is TGCAGCGTTTTGGTAGCGGGCACAGATACGCAGTATTTT.

The gene calls are TRBV4-1 and TRBJ2-7; 7 bases map to TRBD2. V trimming: 1 base; J trimming: 2 bases; junction bases outside the gene matches: 8. This CDR3 is built from 16 residues. CDR1 MGHRA and CDR2 YSYEKL come from the germline V gene. The CDR3 here is CASSQAAGGVAYEQYF. The DNA for the CDR3 is TGCGCCAGCAGCCAAGCGGCTGGGGGGGTCGCCTACGAGCAGTACTTC.

V gene TRBV5-1 combines with J gene TRBJ2-2; TRBD2 agrees at 10 bases. The germline V gene encodes CDR1 SGHRS and CDR2 YFSETQ. Unmatched junction bases numbered 4, after V lost 2 bases and J lost 3 bases. The CDR3 sequence is 16 residues long. CDR3 loop: CASSFLAGVDTGELFF. CDR3 nucleotides: TGCGCCAGCAGCTTCCTAGCGGGGGTGGACACCGGGGAGCTGTTTTTT.

The rearrangement uses TRBV15 and TRBJ1-5, with 7 bases identical to TRBD1. After removal of 0 bases from V and 6 bases from J, the junction contained 11 bases not matched to a gene. Per the germline V gene, CDR1 is LNHNV and CDR2 is YYDKDF (reference sequence). The CDR3 runs 17 residues. The CDR3 DNA sequence: TGTGCCACCAGCAGAGATGGAACAGGGGCAGATGCTCAGCCCCAGCATTTT. It encodes CATSRDGTGADAQPQHF.

This sequence joins TRBV18 and TRBJ1-1; tentatively, D is TRBD1 (6 bases). There are 14 residues in the CDR3. The ends were cut back, 3 bases at V and 5 bases at J, with 13 bases in the middle. From germline, CDR1 is KGHSH and CDR2 LQKENI. The CDR3 sequence is CASSPEGGWTEAFF. CDR3 coding DNA: TGTGCCAGCTCACCGGAAGGGGGATGGACTGAAGCTTTCTTT.

This clone was seen more than once but under ten times. This chain links TRBV27 with TRBJ1-1; D gene ambiguous. CDR3 length: 15 amino acids. The germline gives CDR1 MNHEY, CDR2 SMNVEV (reference sequence). V lost 4 bases to trimming and J lost 0 bases, with 12 bases between them. The CDR3 loop reads CASSSGRGLNTEAFF. The CDR3, as DNA: TGTGCCAGCAGTTCCGGACGGGGATTGAACACTGAAGCTTTCTTT.

V and J are TRBV5-1 and TRBJ2-2; D is undetermined. The V gene lost 2 bases and the J gene lost 3 bases, with 11 bases spanning the gap. Germline values: CDR1 SGHRS, CDR2 YFSETQ. CDR3 length: 15 amino acids. DNA for the CDR3: TGCGCCAGCAGCTTATTTAACTTCGACACCGGGGAGCTGTTTTTT. It codes for CASSLFNFDTGELFF.

The rearrangement uses TRBV5-8 and TRBJ1-2; D gene ambiguous. V gave up 3 bases and J gave up 6 bases, with 9 bases separating them. This CDR3 region has 12 residues. Per germline, CDR1 SGHTS and CDR2 YDEGEE. CDR3 sequence: CASSYDKDGYTF. Here the CDR3 DNA reads TGTGCCAGCAGCTACGACAAGGATGGCTACACCTTC.

This clone was seen a single time. The rearrangement joins TRBV30 to TRBJ1-2; the D is unclear. The CDR3 runs to 11 residues. Deletions cut 1 base from V and 8 bases from J, with 8 bases between. Per the germline V gene, CDR1 is GTSNPN and CDR2 is SVGIG (reference sequence). CDR3 nucleotides: TGTGCCTGGAGTGCAAACGGGGGCTACACCTTC. Translating it yields CAWSANGGYTF.